Sequencing of this TCR beta chain was carried out in a study of T cell responses to AZD1222 COVID-19 vaccine. Study-wide points: Among the donors, most were white British and more were female, and clonal diversity was possibly underestimated. Spike-specific TCR breadth rose after two AZD1222 doses, and depth rose as well. Repertoires in all cases were sampled only once the peak T cell response had passed.

In the case of this clone: Its specificity is unknown.

TCRdb's copy holds only in-frame clones and misses some; the assay was immunoSEQ multiplex PCR. Here the sample spans roughly 130,000 clones, 80% to 95% being singletons. This clonotype was obtained from an adult in good health. Sequenced material: peripheral blood, taken on day 0 of AZD1222 vaccination.

DNA for the CDR3: TGTGCCACCCAGCACATCGGACGGGAGAACACTGAAGCTTTCTTT. Amino acids: CATQHIGRENTEAFF. The chain employs TRBV24-1 and TRBJ1-1; unclear D gene. The CDR3 runs to 15 residues. The germline V gene encodes CDR1 KGHDR and CDR2 SFDVKD. V gave up 9 bases and J gave up 1 base, with 17 bases separating them.